The next 6 T cell receptor beta chains were all read from a single sample in a study of technical replicates of blood from several donors. Sequenced by immunoSEQ multiplex PCR; TCRdb stores in-frame clones only, minus some. The repertoire holds around 79,000 clones, with roughly 90% as singletons. Sequenced input: T cells isolated from PBMCs. The receptors come from a human donor in good health.

The V and J genes are TRBV28 and TRBJ1-2, with 11 nucleotides matching TRBD1. The CDR3 extends over 18 amino acids. V shed 8 bases and J 3 bases; nucleotides not matched to a gene: 17. Germline V gene lookup returns CDR1 MDHEN and CDR2 SYDVKM. CDR3 sequence reads: CASHSWTGGFTVDYGYTF. CDR3 bases: TGTGCCAGCCACTCATGGACAGGGGGCTTCACGGTCGACTATGGCTACACCTTC.

CDR3 in DNA: TGTGCCAGCAGCTTGGCCGGCCGCGGGGAGATGAACACTGAAGCTTTCTTT. Its protein is CASSLAGRGEMNTEAFF. The V gene is TRBV13, the J gene TRBJ1-1; D ambiguous. In germline, CDR1 is PRHDT, CDR2 FYEKMQ (reference sequence). V lost 3 bases and J lost 0, with 17 bases in between. CDR3 length: 17 residues. Full variable domain (rest looked up from reference TRBV13 and TRBJ1-1): AAGVIQSPRHLIKEKRETATLKCYPIPRHDTVYWYQQGPGQDPQFLISFYEKMQSDKGSIPDRFSAQQFSDYHSELNMSSLELGDSALYFCASSLAGRGEMNTEAFFGQGTRLTVV.

This chain links TRBV9 with TRBJ2-1, with 8 bases that match TRBD2. The CDR3 extends over 16 amino acids. Per germline, CDR1 SGDLS and CDR2 YYNGEE. The V segment lost 4 bases and the J segment 1 base; nucleotides outside the gene matches: 7. CDR3 sequence (DNA): TGTGCCAGCAGCCCGAGCGGGAGTGGTTCCTACAATGAGCAGTTCTTC. This sequence encodes CASSPSGSGSYNEQFF.

The V call is TRBV7-2, the J call TRBJ2-1; 8 bases line up with TRBD2. Germline lookup yields CDR1 SGHTA and CDR2 FQGNSA. The CDR3 length is 13 residues. V lost 4 bases and J lost 8; bases outside the gene matches: 4. CDR3 amino acids: CASSSGLVHEQFF. CDR3 nucleotide sequence: TGTGCCAGCAGCTCGGGACTAGTACATGAGCAGTTCTTC.

The rearrangement uses TRBV6-6 and TRBJ2-4; D is possibly TRBD2 (6 bases). CDR1 MNHNY and CDR2 SVGAGI come from the germline V gene (reference sequence). CDR3 length: 12 residues. Trimming left V 4 bases short and J 10 bases short, with 11 bases between. The CDR3, as DNA: TGTGCCAGCAGTTCCACCGGGACTATTCAGTACTTC. It codes for CASSSTGTIQYF.

V gene TRBV11-1 combines with J gene TRBJ2-5, with D possibly being TRBD2 (6 bases). Per the germline V gene, CDR1 is SGHAT and CDR2 is FQDESV (reference sequence). The germline V and J ends were trimmed by 5 bases and 3 bases, with 13 bases remaining between them. The length of the CDR3 is 14 residues. CDR3 bases: TGTGCCAGCAGCGGGGTGCCTAGCGAAGAGACCCAGTACTTC. This codes for CASSGVPSEETQYF.